This is a list of T cell receptor beta chains from one sample in a study of T-cell reconstitution after alpha-beta-depleted transplantation in children. MiXCR was run by TCRdb on the PCR reads, yielding one entry per CDR3 protein. The sample has tens of thousands of distinct CDR3 sequences, about 40% seen once; the top ten hold 95% to 98%. Sequences were derived from PBMCs, mostly from graft donor cells, sampled 360 days after TCRalphabeta/CD19-depleted stem cell transplant. The receptors stem from a male patient aged 10 to 17 who had a stem cell transplant for acute lymphoblastic leukemia, so the T cells may come from the graft donor. Both conserved end residues are part of each CDR3. D genes are given only for firm matches. Some rows mark clone size as missing; the rest say once, few, many or name a class of expanded clone.

d_gene: NA
j_gene: TRBJ2-7
v_gene: TRBV6-1
abundance: few
CDR3nt: TGTGCCAGCAGTCCTTTGCCGCGGGGCCTGACCTACGAGCAGTACTTC
CDR3aa: CASSPLPRGLTYEQYF

d_gene: TRBD2
j_gene: TRBJ2-3
v_gene: TRBV2
abundance: few
CDR3nt: TGTGCCAGCACGGGGACTAGCGGGGGGGCCACAGATACGCAGTATTTT
CDR3aa: CASTGTSGGATDTQYF

d_gene: NA
j_gene: TRBJ2-7
v_gene: TRBV11-2
abundance: NA
CDR3nt: TGTGCCAGCAGCTTGAGCGGTACCTCCTACGAGCAGTACTTC
CDR3aa: CASSLSGTSYEQYF

d_gene: TRBD1
j_gene: TRBJ1-2
v_gene: TRBV5-1
abundance: few
CDR3nt: TGCGCCAGCAGCTTGAACAGGGGCCTTGCCAACTATGGCTACACCTTC
CDR3aa: CASSLNRGLANYGYTF

d_gene: NA
j_gene: TRBJ1-3
v_gene: TRBV20-1
abundance: NA
CDR3nt: TGCAGTGCTAGAGACAGGGTGGGCTCTGGAAACACCATATATTTT
CDR3aa: CSARDRVGSGNTIYF

d_gene: TRBD2
j_gene: TRBJ2-7
v_gene: TRBV10-3
abundance: NA
CDR3nt: TGTGCCGGGAGCCACGGACTAGCAAATTACGAGCAGTACTTC
CDR3aa: CAGSHGLANYEQYF

d_gene: NA
j_gene: TRBJ1-6
v_gene: TRBV14
abundance: few
CDR3nt: TGTGCCAGCAGCCAGAAGGGGGGAGCAGGGCGGTATAATTCACCCCTCCACTTT
CDR3aa: CASSQKGGAGRYNSPLHF

d_gene: TRBD1
j_gene: TRBJ1-1
v_gene: TRBV10-3
abundance: NA
CDR3nt: TGTGCCATCAGTGGGACAGGGGGCGCGGTTGCCACTGAAGCTTTCTTT
CDR3aa: CAISGTGGAVATEAFF

d_gene: TRBD2
j_gene: TRBJ2-3
v_gene: TRBV27
abundance: few
CDR3nt: TGTGCCAGCAGTTTAAGCGGGGGTGACATTAGAAAAGATACGCAGTATTTT
CDR3aa: CASSLSGGDIRKDTQYF

d_gene: NA
j_gene: TRBJ2-5
v_gene: TRBV12-3/TRBV12-4
abundance: NA
CDR3nt: TGTGCCAGCAGCTTAAGATTAGGTCCCCAAGAGACCCAGTACTTC
CDR3aa: CASSLRLGPQETQYF

d_gene: TRBD2
j_gene: TRBJ2-5
v_gene: TRBV3-1
abundance: NA
CDR3nt: TGTGCCAGCAGCCAAGTTACTAGCGGGAGGAAGGGGGACCAGTACTTC
CDR3aa: CASSQVTSGRKGDQYF

d_gene: TRBD1
j_gene: TRBJ2-3
v_gene: TRBV5-1
abundance: NA
CDR3nt: TGCGCCAGCCGGACGGGGACAGGGGGAAGCACAGATACGCAGTATTTT
CDR3aa: CASRTGTGGSTDTQYF

d_gene: NA
j_gene: TRBJ1-2
v_gene: TRBV5-1
abundance: few
CDR3nt: TGCGCCAGCAGCTTGGGGCAGGGTGAAGGCTACACCTTC
CDR3aa: CASSLGQGEGYTF

d_gene: NA
j_gene: TRBJ2-1
v_gene: TRBV18
abundance: NA
CDR3nt: TGTGCCAGCTCACCCGGAGGAGCTAACGGGAAGTTCTTC
CDR3aa: CASSPGGANGKFF

d_gene: TRBD1
j_gene: TRBJ2-5
v_gene: TRBV7-7
abundance: once
CDR3nt: TGTGCCAGCAGCTTAATGGACAGGGGAATGGAGACCCAGTACTTC
CDR3aa: CASSLMDRGMETQYF

d_gene: NA
j_gene: TRBJ2-3
v_gene: TRBV27
abundance: few
CDR3nt: TGTGCCAGCAGTCACCCAAATAGCACAGATACGCAGTATTTT
CDR3aa: CASSHPNSTDTQYF

d_gene: NA
j_gene: TRBJ2-2
v_gene: TRBV18
abundance: few
CDR3nt: TGTGCCAGCTCACCTGTGACTGGGAACACCGGGGAGCTGTTTTTT
CDR3aa: CASSPVTGNTGELFF

d_gene: TRBD1
j_gene: TRBJ2-7
v_gene: TRBV9
abundance: few
CDR3nt: TGTGCCAGCAGCGTGGACAGGGGGGCTCAGGTCTTC
CDR3aa: CASSVDRGAQVF

d_gene: TRBD1
j_gene: TRBJ2-2
v_gene: TRBV24-1
abundance: few
CDR3nt: TGTGCCACCAGTGACCCGGACAGGGGCCGTACCGGGGAGCTGTTTTTT
CDR3aa: CATSDPDRGRTGELFF

d_gene: NA
j_gene: TRBJ2-5
v_gene: TRBV7-3
abundance: NA
CDR3nt: TGTGCCAGCAGCCAAGCAGGACTACCACAAGAGACCCAGTACTTC
CDR3aa: CASSQAGLPQETQYF

d_gene: TRBD2
j_gene: TRBJ2-3
v_gene: TRBV10-3
abundance: NA
CDR3nt: TGTGCCATCGGGGGACTAGCGGGAGAGGATACGCAGTATTTT
CDR3aa: CAIGGLAGEDTQYF

d_gene: NA
j_gene: TRBJ2-2
v_gene: TRBV4-3
abundance: NA
CDR3nt: TGCGCCAGCAGCCAAGATCGGGTAGCGAACACCGGGGAGCTGTTTTTT
CDR3aa: CASSQDRVANTGELFF

d_gene: NA
j_gene: TRBJ2-3
v_gene: TRBV12-3/TRBV12-4
abundance: NA
CDR3nt: TGTGCCAGCAGTACGGACGGAGGGGATACGCAGTATTTT
CDR3aa: CASSTDGGDTQYF

d_gene: NA
j_gene: TRBJ2-7
v_gene: TRBV7-7
abundance: once
CDR3nt: TGTGCCAGCAGCCCCCGCGTGGGTGCCCACGAGCAGTACTTC
CDR3aa: CASSPRVGAHEQYF

d_gene: NA
j_gene: TRBJ2-1
v_gene: TRBV6-1
abundance: NA
CDR3nt: TGTGCCAGCAGTCCCATGACAGCCCTCGATGAGCAGTTCTTC
CDR3aa: CASSPMTALDEQFF

d_gene: NA
j_gene: TRBJ2-2
v_gene: TRBV7-3
abundance: few
CDR3nt: TGTGCCAGCAGCTCCAACAGGAACGGGGAGCTGTTTTTT
CDR3aa: CASSSNRNGELFF

d_gene: NA
j_gene: TRBJ2-4
v_gene: TRBV7-2
abundance: few
CDR3nt: TGTGCCAGCAGCTTCCTCGACTTGAAAGCCAAAAACATTCAGTACTTC
CDR3aa: CASSFLDLKAKNIQYF

d_gene: NA
j_gene: TRBJ2-6
v_gene: TRBV29-1
abundance: few
CDR3nt: TGCAGCGTTGAGACAGGTGAAGGCTCTGGGGCCAACGTCCTGACTTTC
CDR3aa: CSVETGEGSGANVLTF

d_gene: NA
j_gene: TRBJ2-5
v_gene: TRBV28
abundance: NA
CDR3nt: TGTGCCAGCAGTTTATCTGGTAGGGCAGGGGAAGAGACCCAGTACTTC
CDR3aa: CASSLSGRAGEETQYF

d_gene: NA
j_gene: TRBJ1-1
v_gene: TRBV12-3/TRBV12-4
abundance: few
CDR3nt: TGTGCCAGCCTCAGGGGGAACACTGAAGCTTTCTTT
CDR3aa: CASLRGNTEAFF

d_gene: NA
j_gene: TRBJ2-1
v_gene: TRBV9
abundance: NA
CDR3nt: TGTGCCAGCAGCCCCCCCTCTTCGGATGCCTACAATGAGCAGTTCTTC
CDR3aa: CASSPPSSDAYNEQFF

d_gene: TRBD2
j_gene: TRBJ2-1
v_gene: TRBV7-8
abundance: NA
CDR3nt: TGTGCCAGCAGCTCCCGACTCGGGACTAGCGGGAGGGATGATGAGCAGTTCTTC
CDR3aa: CASSSRLGTSGRDDEQFF

d_gene: TRBD1
j_gene: TRBJ1-1
v_gene: TRBV12-3/TRBV12-4
abundance: NA
CDR3nt: TGTGCCAGCAGCCCGGGACAGGGGGCCACTGAAGCTTTCTTT
CDR3aa: CASSPGQGATEAFF

d_gene: NA
j_gene: TRBJ2-3
v_gene: TRBV9
abundance: NA
CDR3nt: TGTGCCAGCAGCGTCCAAGACAGAACAGATACGCAGTATTTT
CDR3aa: CASSVQDRTDTQYF

d_gene: NA
j_gene: TRBJ1-6
v_gene: TRBV6-5
abundance: NA
CDR3nt: TGTGCCAGCGGCTATAATTCACCCCTCCACTTT
CDR3aa: CASGYNSPLHF

d_gene: NA
j_gene: TRBJ2-3
v_gene: TRBV7-3
abundance: NA
CDR3nt: TGTGCCAGCAGCGATCGAGGAGATACGCAGTATTTT
CDR3aa: CASSDRGDTQYF

d_gene: TRBD1
j_gene: TRBJ2-7
v_gene: TRBV5-1
abundance: NA
CDR3nt: TGCGCCAGCAGCTTGACAGGGGGTGTCAACGAGCAGTACTTC
CDR3aa: CASSLTGGVNEQYF

d_gene: NA
j_gene: TRBJ1-4
v_gene: TRBV4-3
abundance: NA
CDR3nt: TGCGCCAGCAGCCAAGATGACGTCAGTTGGGAAAAACTGTTTTTT
CDR3aa: CASSQDDVSWEKLFF

d_gene: NA
j_gene: TRBJ2-1
v_gene: TRBV18
abundance: NA
CDR3nt: TGTGCCAGCTCCACGGCAGGAGGGGGCGATGAGCAGTTCTTC
CDR3aa: CASSTAGGGDEQFF

d_gene: NA
j_gene: TRBJ2-7
v_gene: TRBV9
abundance: many
CDR3nt: TGTGCCAGCAGCGTCGGTGGGTCCGACGAGCAGTACTTC
CDR3aa: CASSVGGSDEQYF

d_gene: NA
j_gene: TRBJ2-7
v_gene: TRBV4-3
abundance: NA
CDR3nt: TGCGCCAGCAGCCAAGACCACCTAATAGGTGTCGAGCAGTACTTC
CDR3aa: CASSQDHLIGVEQYF

d_gene: NA
j_gene: TRBJ1-5
v_gene: TRBV6-1
abundance: NA
CDR3nt: TGTGCCAGCATGCCTACAGGGATTCAGCCCCAGCATTTT
CDR3aa: CASMPTGIQPQHF

d_gene: NA
j_gene: TRBJ2-1
v_gene: TRBV2
abundance: NA
CDR3nt: TGTGCCAGCACCGAGGGGGTTTCTGAGCAGTTCTTC
CDR3aa: CASTEGVSEQFF

d_gene: NA
j_gene: TRBJ2-5
v_gene: TRBV20-1
abundance: NA
CDR3nt: TGCAGTGCTGAATTGGCGGGACGTGAGACCCAGTACTTC
CDR3aa: CSAELAGRETQYF

d_gene: NA
j_gene: TRBJ2-1
v_gene: TRBV7-6
abundance: NA
CDR3nt: TGTGCCAGCAGCTTAAGGGGCTACAATGAGCAGTTCTTC
CDR3aa: CASSLRGYNEQFF

d_gene: TRBD2
j_gene: TRBJ2-1
v_gene: TRBV4-3
abundance: NA
CDR3nt: TGCGCCAGCAGCCAAGATCCCCCCTTGGGACTAGCGGGCTACAATGAGCAGTTCTTC
CDR3aa: CASSQDPPLGLAGYNEQFF

d_gene: NA
j_gene: TRBJ2-3
v_gene: TRBV5-1
abundance: few
CDR3nt: TGCGCCCTAGGGACGGACAGATCCACAGATACGCAGTATTTT
CDR3aa: CALGTDRSTDTQYF

d_gene: TRBD1
j_gene: TRBJ2-1
v_gene: TRBV5-1
abundance: once
CDR3nt: TGCGCCAGCAGCCCCTGGACAGGGGTGGTGTACAATGAGCAGTTCTTC
CDR3aa: CASSPWTGVVYNEQFF

d_gene: NA
j_gene: TRBJ1-6
v_gene: TRBV29-1
abundance: NA
CDR3nt: TGCAGCGTTGAAGAGGGGCGGAATAATTCACCCCTCCACTTT
CDR3aa: CSVEEGRNNSPLHF

d_gene: TRBD2
j_gene: TRBJ2-2
v_gene: TRBV4-3
abundance: few
CDR3nt: TGCGCCAGCAGCCTGACGGGGGGACCCAACACCGGGGAGCTGTTTTTT
CDR3aa: CASSLTGGPNTGELFF

d_gene: NA
j_gene: TRBJ2-5
v_gene: TRBV13
abundance: NA
CDR3nt: TGTGCCAGCAGCTTAGAATCCGGACCTCAGCAAGAGACCCAGTACTTC
CDR3aa: CASSLESGPQQETQYF

d_gene: NA
j_gene: TRBJ2-6
v_gene: TRBV7-3
abundance: NA
CDR3nt: TGTGCCAGCAGCCTCTTCCCGAACTCTGGGGCCAACGTCCTGACTTTC
CDR3aa: CASSLFPNSGANVLTF

d_gene: NA
j_gene: TRBJ2-3
v_gene: TRBV14
abundance: few
CDR3nt: TGTGCCAGCAGCCAAGTACTGGGTATGCCAGATACGCAGTATTTT
CDR3aa: CASSQVLGMPDTQYF

d_gene: TRBD1
j_gene: TRBJ1-1
v_gene: TRBV20-1
abundance: once
CDR3nt: TGCAGTGCTAGGGACAGGGAGGAAAACACTGAAGCTTTCTTT
CDR3aa: CSARDREENTEAFF

d_gene: NA
j_gene: TRBJ2-1
v_gene: TRBV11-2
abundance: NA
CDR3nt: TGTGCCAGCAGCCCCGCTGGGGTCAATGAGCAGTTCTTC
CDR3aa: CASSPAGVNEQFF

d_gene: TRBD2
j_gene: TRBJ2-3
v_gene: TRBV9
abundance: many
CDR3nt: TGTGCCAGCAGTGTGGGGGGGACAGATACGCAGTATTTT
CDR3aa: CASSVGGTDTQYF

d_gene: TRBD2
j_gene: TRBJ2-1
v_gene: TRBV12-3/TRBV12-4
abundance: NA
CDR3nt: TGTGCCAGCAGCCAGAGGCCGGGACTAGCGGGAGGGCCGCTTCGGAATGAGCAGTTCTTC
CDR3aa: CASSQRPGLAGGPLRNEQFF

d_gene: TRBD1
j_gene: TRBJ2-5
v_gene: TRBV4-2
abundance: NA
CDR3nt: TGTGCCAGCAGCCAAGGCGGACAGGCATTAGAAGAGACCCAGTACTTC
CDR3aa: CASSQGGQALEETQYF

d_gene: NA
j_gene: TRBJ1-5
v_gene: TRBV20-1
abundance: NA
CDR3nt: TGCAGTGCTAGCCGGGATCAGGGGATGTATCAGCCCCAGCATTTT
CDR3aa: CSASRDQGMYQPQHF